The text below deals with one T cell receptor beta chain. Its target antigen remains unknown. Within one base of it there is no much larger clone, and no base qualities were kept. This specimen belongs to a study of glioma-infiltrating T cells after dendritic cell vaccination listed by TCRdb under 2016. With respect to the entire study: The cohort included roughly 15 glioblastoma patients drawn from Phase I and II dendritic cell vaccination trials, of whom 9 were newly diagnosed and 6 had recurrent disease. Between the early 2000s and the early 2010s, the patients were given dendritic cell vaccination pulsed with autologous tumor lysate. The vaccine was prepared from monocyte-derived dendritic cells that were cultured for 6 to 7 days with IL-4 and GM-CSF and then pulsed overnight with autologous tumor lysate. Each patient was given three intradermal dendritic cell vaccine injections, spaced two weeks apart, in the arm below the axilla. In glioblastoma patients vaccinated with dendritic cells, deep sequencing of TCR beta CDR3 regions served to measure tumor-infiltrating lymphocyte content and to compare repertoires between tumor and blood. Survival after dendritic cell vaccination was correlated with TCR sequencing metrics such as TIL content and the overlap between tumor and blood repertoires.

Findings and caveats that apply to the study as a whole: The cohort was small and heterogeneous, few patients had complete blood and tumor sets, and even fewer had initial-recurrent tumor pairs. After dendritic cell vaccination, a higher estimated pretreatment TIL content predicted longer time to progression and longer overall survival. The three-group TCR overlap response model was characterized as speculative, and prospective validation of the model was stated to be required. No direct relationship between TCR clonality and survival was found, suggesting that a diverse polyclonal response may matter.

The intended sense of this specimen's time point label: after dendritic cell vaccination, including at tumor progression/relapse. To be selected, patients needed enough residual fresh-frozen tumor tissue and more than two years of available survival data. Molecular status otherwise varied across the glioblastoma patients, but none of them carried an isocitrate dehydrogenase mutation. PBMC were collected before vaccination, two weeks after the third vaccination, and at tumor progression if tumor progression occurred. Genomic DNA was extracted with the Qiagen DNeasy Blood extraction Kit. TCRB CDR3 regions were amplified from roughly 1.8 ug genomic DNA, or all available DNA if less, using the immunoSEQ assay. Multiplex PCR used 60 forward primers for TCR V beta segments and 13 reverse primers for J beta segments. Synthetic control templates were spiked into each sample at limiting dilution to estimate reads per starting template. The Illumina HiSeq System generated sequencing reads of 87 bp. The original pipeline was this. PCR and sequencing errors were removed by a nearest neighbor algorithm that merged closely related sequences. TCR overlap was defined as the percentage of unique tumor TCR beta sequences that were also present in the same patient's peripheral blood. TCRdb holds this immuneACCESS table with in-frame rearrangements only. Some clones are missing; in checked studies, unresolved V genes explain under half, and the rest has no known cause. The DNA gave D and trimming, while V, J and clone size come from that table. The sample table contains tens of thousands of clones; only one count was recorded for over 75% of them. Approximately 2.4% of the sample is in the top ten clones.

From the cysteine through the phenylalanine, the CDR3 covers 12 amino acids. The retained sequence is limited to the CDR3, 36 bases, with the frame set at the first base. According to the germline V gene, CDR1 reads KGHSH and CDR2 reads LQKENI. The trim is 6 bases for V and 7 bases for J, with a gap of 12 bases between the germline ends. Recombination linked TRBV18 to TRBJ1-2; the best D guess is TRBD1, with 6 bases matching. The clonotype was recovered from a human donor with glioblastoma. The specimen comprised blood, sampled after dendritic cell vaccination. The bases read TGTGCCAGCTCGGACGAAGGGGGTGGCTACACCTTC. The encoded protein is CASSDEGGGYTF.